These 16 T cell receptor beta chains were sequenced from one sample in a study of shared clonotypes between healthy human individuals. Sequencing used immunoSEQ multiplex PCR; TCRdb keeps in-frame clones, though not all of them. The profile shows roughly 2.6 million clones, approximately 94% of them singletons. Source material: naive CD4+ T cells sorted from blood. Sample subset: CD45RA+ positively selected. All receptors come from a man aged 18-30 years in good health.

V and J are TRBV5-1 and TRBJ2-7; D uncertain. This CDR3 spans 16 amino acids. With 3 bases removed from V and 4 bases from J, the gap between germline ends came to 20 bases. Germline assignment: CDR1 SGHRS and CDR2 YFSETQ. The chain's CDR3 is CASSSGGSGQFYEQYF. DNA for the CDR3: TGCGCCAGCAGCTCGGGTGGTTCAGGTCAGTTTTACGAGCAGTACTTC. Full variable domain (outside the CDR3, taken from reference TRBV5-1 and TRBJ2-7): KAGVTQTPRYLIKTRGQQVTLSCSPISGHRSVSWYQQTPGQGLQFLFEYFSETQRNKGNFPGRFSGRQFSNSRSEMNVSTLELGDSALYLCASSSGGSGQFYEQYFGPGTRLTVT.

The genes are TRBV2 and TRBJ2-3, with D possibly being TRBD2 (7 bases). Germline V gene data show CDR1 as SNHLY and CDR2 as FYNNEI. The CDR3 runs 15 residues. Trimming removed 8 bases from V and 3 bases from J, with 18 bases in between. The chain's CDR3 is CASGGGAGRTDTQYF. The CDR3 DNA is TGTGCCAGCGGGGGGGGCGCGGGGCGGACAGATACGCAGTATTTT.

The CDR3: CAWSYTRQGDSPLHF. The CDR3, as DNA: TGTGCCTGGAGTTATACGAGACAGGGGGATTCACCCCTCCACTTT. The genes are TRBV30 and TRBJ1-6; 9 positions match TRBD1. CDR3 size: 15 residues. CDR1 GTSNPN and CDR2 SVGIG come from the germline V gene (reference sequence). J was trimmed by 8 bases and V by 2 bases; bases with no gene match: 7.

The rearrangement joins TRBV5-6 to TRBJ1-6; weak D call: TRBD1 (6 bases). Germline CDR1 reads SGHDT; CDR2 reads YYEEEE. CDR3 length: 14 amino acids. V lost 4 bases to trimming and J lost 7 bases, with 12 bases between them. The CDR3 region is CASSLGQPNSPLHF. Here the CDR3 DNA reads TGTGCCAGCAGCCTCGGACAGCCCAATTCACCCCTCCACTTT.

For this clone: Other nucleotide sequences in the sample specify the same CDR3. The V gene is TRBV19, the J gene TRBJ2-7; possibly TRBD1 for D (6 bases). CDR3 length equals 13 residues. V gave up 3 bases and J gave up 1 base, with 7 bases separating them. Germline CDR1 and CDR2: LNHDA and SQIVND (reference sequence). The CDR3 nucleotides are TGTGCCAGTAGTATCGGACAGTCCTACGAGCAGTACTTC. Translated: CASSIGQSYEQYF.

Regarding this clone: Other nucleotide sequences from this sample produce the same CDR3. J is TRBJ2-1 and V is TRBV18, with 8 nucleotides matching TRBD1. This CDR3 spans 15 amino acids. Germline CDR1 KGHSH, CDR2 LQKENI. With V trimmed by 6 bases and J by 4 bases, 8 bases remained unmatched. The CDR3 nucleotides read TGTGCCAGCTCGCCAGACAGGGGACCTTACAATGAGCAGTTCTTC. Protein: CASSPDRGPYNEQFF.

The chain is built from TRBV10-2 and TRBJ2-1; D possibly uses TRBD1 or TRBD2 (6 bases each). V was trimmed by 9 bases and J by 8 bases, leaving 17 bases between them. The germline CDR1 and CDR2 sequences are WSHSY and SAAADI. The CDR3 is 13 residues long. CDR3 sequence reads: CARTGETGDEQFF. Written as DNA, the CDR3 is TGCGCCAGGACAGGCGAAACGGGGGATGAGCAGTTCTTC.

This clone showed up just a few times. The same CDR3 arises from other DNA sequences in this sample as well. J is TRBJ1-2 and V is TRBV5-1; TRBD1 is a possible D gene (5 bases). The CDR3 totals 13 residues. Germline-derived CDR1 and CDR2 are SGHRS and YFSETQ. V was trimmed by 0 bases and J by 4 bases, leaving 7 bases between them. CDR3 in amino acids: CASSLDRSYGYTF. CDR3 nucleotide sequence: TGCGCCAGCAGCTTGGACAGGAGCTATGGCTACACCTTC.

The chain has TRBV4-1 and TRBJ2-2; a possible D gene is TRBD1 (6 bases). CDR3 length: 15 residues. Looked up from germline, CDR1 is MGHRA and CDR2 is YSYEKL. Trimming removed 0 bases from V and 6 bases from J, with 11 bases in between. DNA of the CDR3: TGCGCCAGCAGCCAAGATTGGGGACAATCCGGGGAGCTGTTTTTT. It codes for CASSQDWGQSGELFF.

This rearrangement joins TRBV19 to TRBJ2-5; possibly TRBD1 for D (6 bases). The CDR3 extends over 15 amino acids. V lost 4 bases to trimming and J lost 5 bases, with 17 bases between them. The germline gives CDR1 LNHDA, CDR2 SQIVND (reference sequence). DNA of the CDR3: TGTGCCAGTAGTACATGGGACACTAGACAGGAGACCCAGTACTTC. Protein: CASSTWDTRQETQYF.

CDR3 coding DNA: TGTGCCAGCAGCTCCCCAGGGGCACTGCTCTCAGATACGCAGTATTTT. Translated: CASSSPGALLSDTQYF. The chain couples TRBV11-2 to TRBJ2-3; the D gene is possibly TRBD1 (6 bases). CDR1 SGHAT and CDR2 FQNNGV come from the germline V gene. Trimming cost V 4 bases and J 4 bases, with 18 bases left between them. The CDR3 runs 16 residues.

V usage is TRBV6-1 and J usage is TRBJ2-2; 12 nucleotides match TRBD2. In germline, CDR1 is MNHNS, CDR2 SASEGT. Germline trimming cut 6 bases from V and 7 bases from J; bases unmatched to any gene: 3. This CDR3 has 14 amino acids. The DNA for the CDR3 is TGTGCCAGCAGGACTAGCGGGAGAATCGGGGAGCTGTTTTTT. It translates to CASRTSGRIGELFF.

This chain joins TRBV30 and TRBJ1-6, with 10 positions matching TRBD1. The junction had 4 bases not matched to a gene; V was cut back by 4 bases and J by 10 bases. In germline, CDR1 is GTSNPN, CDR2 SVGIG (reference sequence). The CDR3 extends over 13 amino acids. The CDR3, as DNA: TGTGCCTGGACCGGGACAGGGGACTCACCCCTCCACTTT. Amino acid sequence: CAWTGTGDSPLHF. Full variable domain (rest looked up from reference TRBV30 and TRBJ1-6): SQTIHQWPATLVQPVGSPLSLECTVEGTSNPNLYWYRQAAGRGLQLLFYSVGIGQISSEVPQNLSASRPQDRQFILSSKKLLLSDSGFYLCAWTGTGDSPLHFGNGTRLTVT.

V and J are TRBV19 and TRBJ2-7; 7 nucleotides align to TRBD1. CDR1 is LNHDA and CDR2 is SQIVND in the germline V gene (reference sequence). CDR3 length equals 14 residues. Unmatched junction bases numbered 4, after V lost 5 bases and J lost 0 bases. In DNA, the CDR3 is TGTGCCAGTAGTCCATGGGACAGCTCCTACGAGCAGTACTTC. The encoded protein is CASSPWDSSYEQYF.

With respect to this clone: Other DNA sequences in the same sample also yield this CDR3. The V and J genes are TRBV30 and TRBJ1-5; TRBD1 matches at 7 bases. V lost 5 bases and J lost 7; bases outside the gene matches: 5. Germline CDR1 GTSNPN, CDR2 SVGIG (reference sequence). The CDR3 sequence is 12 residues long. CDR3 sequence reads: CAWDRVGQPQHF. The CDR3, as DNA: TGTGCCTGGGACAGGGTAGGACAGCCCCAGCATTTT.

The rearrangement links TRBV5-1 to TRBJ2-3, with D possibly TRBD2 on 6 matching bases. CDR3 length: 16 amino acids. Germline CDR1 reads SGHRS; CDR2 reads YFSETQ. V was shortened by 1 base and J by 1 base, with 13 bases between the two germline ends. CDR3 bases: TGCGCCAGCAGCTTGCCGCGGGGCCAGCGCACAGATACGCAGTATTTT. Translating it yields CASSLPRGQRTDTQYF.